These 30 T cell receptor beta chains originate from one sample sequenced in a study of blood T cell repertoires in COVID-19 (dated by TCRdb to 2018 to 2021). The library was made by the immunoSEQ multiplex PCR assay. Sourced from immuneACCESS, this table was stored by TCRdb with only in-frame sequences that have V and J called. A share of the clones is absent; for the studies checked, an unresolved V gene accounts for under half, and the remainder has no known explanation. This sample holds 200,000 to 250,000 clones; around 84% were observed only once. 6.8% of the sample belongs to the ten largest clones. Input material: PBMCs or T cells enriched from blood (not recorded which). The receptors stem from a woman in her thirties or forties who had recovered from COVID-19.

This rearrangement joins TRBV4-2 to TRBJ2-2; 8 bases align to TRBD2. This CDR3 contains 16 residues. J gave up 4 bases and V 2 bases, and 6 bases lay outside the gene matches. The germline CDR1 and CDR2 sequences are LGHNA and YNFKEQ. CDR3 coding DNA: TGTGCCAGCAGCCAATCAGTGACTAGCGTCACCGGGGAGCTGTTTTTT. The encoded protein is CASSQSVTSVTGELFF.

This clone was counted only a few times. This chain connects TRBV3-1 (or the pseudogene TRBV3-2) to TRBJ1-1; the match to TRBD1 covers 7 bases. Germline CDR1 LGHDT, CDR2 YNNKEL (reference sequence). The CDR3 length is 14 residues. V lost 7 bases and J lost 3; bases outside the gene matches: 8. This CDR3 reads CASIRGGGDTEAFF. The CDR3 nucleotides read TGTGCCAGCATCCGAGGGGGCGGGGACACTGAAGCTTTCTTT.

Points on this clone: This sample includes further DNA sequences coding for the same CDR3. Here the CDR3 reads CASSSINTGELFF. CDR3 DNA sequence: TGTGCCAGCAGTTCCATCAACACCGGGGAGCTGTTTTTT. This chain connects TRBV27 to TRBJ2-2; unclear D gene. Germline V gene sequence: CDR1 MNHEY, CDR2 SMNVEV (reference sequence). This CDR3 has 13 residues. Trimming pared 4 bases from V and 2 bases from J, leaving 5 bases between.

V gene TRBV5-6 combines with J gene TRBJ1-4; 8 positions match TRBD1. J gave up 7 bases and V 0 bases, and 5 bases lay outside the gene matches. The CDR3 length is 15 residues. Per the germline V gene, CDR1 is SGHDT and CDR2 is YYEEEE. DNA for the CDR3: TGTGCCAGCAGCTTGGCAGGGGGCGCGACTGAAAAACTGTTTTTT. This sequence encodes CASSLAGGATEKLFF. Full variable domain (missing parts from reference TRBV5-6 and TRBJ1-4): DAGVTQSPTHLIKTRGQQVTLRCSPKSGHDTVSWYQQALGQGPQFIFQYYEEEERQRGNFPDRFSGHQFPNYSSELNVNALLLGDSALYLCASSLAGGATEKLFFGSGTQLSVL.

The chain is built from TRBV7-8 and TRBJ2-1; 10 bases map to TRBD2. Germline V gene data show CDR1 as SGHVS and CDR2 as FQNEAQ. J gave up 5 bases and V 4 bases, and 8 bases lay outside the gene matches. CDR3 length equals 16 residues. This CDR3 reads CASSSHLAGVNNEQFF. CDR3 nucleotide sequence: TGTGCCAGCAGCTCCCACCTAGCGGGAGTGAACAATGAGCAGTTCTTC.

The J gene is TRBJ2-7, the V gene TRBV2; 8 positions match TRBD2. V shed 10 bases and J 1 base; nucleotides not matched to a gene: 15. The CDR3 is 16 residues long. Per germline, CDR1 SNHLY and CDR2 FYNNEI. The CDR3 nucleotides are TGTGCCACACGAGCGGGAGTGGTGATTAGGTCCTACGAGCAGTACTTC. Its translation: CATRAGVVIRSYEQYF.

The chain joins TRBV27 to TRBJ2-6, with 11 bases identical to TRBD1. CDR1 and CDR2 (germline): MNHEY, SMNVEV (reference sequence). The trim removed 6 bases at V and 1 base at J, leaving 5 bases unmatched. The CDR3 loop spans 17 amino acids. CDR3: CASSRGQGGSGANVLTF. CDR3 DNA: TGTGCCAGCAGCCGGGGACAGGGGGGGTCTGGGGCCAACGTCCTGACTTTC.

The rearrangement links TRBV6-5 to TRBJ1-3; TRBD1 aligns across 8 bases. The CDR3 spans 16 residues. Germline trimming cut 4 bases from V and 0 bases from J; bases unmatched to any gene: 5. The germline V gene encodes CDR1 MNHEY and CDR2 SVGAGI. CDR3 coding DNA: TGTGCCAGCAGTTCCGGGACAGGAGCCTCTGGAAACACCATATATTTT. Protein sequence: CASSSGTGASGNTIYF.

The chain combines TRBV7-8 with TRBJ2-1, with D unresolved. Looked up from germline, CDR1 is SGHVS and CDR2 is FQNEAQ. The CDR3 runs 17 residues. The V gene lost 2 bases and the J gene lost 5 bases, with 19 bases spanning the gap. The CDR3 nucleotides read TGTGCCAGCAGCTTAAGTATGGCGGTTGATTATAACAATGAGCAGTTCTTC. This encodes CASSLSMAVDYNNEQFF.

The table lists this clone with a count of one. V gene TRBV20-1 combines with J gene TRBJ2-5; D is ambiguous. Looked up from germline, CDR1 is DFQATT and CDR2 is SNEGSKA (reference sequence). The CDR3 sequence is 10 residues long. The CDR3 DNA sequence: TGCATTGTGGGCCGGGAGACCCAGTACTTC. Protein product: CIVGRETQYF.

V gene TRBV30 combines with J gene TRBJ2-1, with 7 bases lining up with TRBD2. The CDR3 covers 15 residues. Germline-derived CDR1 and CDR2 are GTSNPN and SVGIG (reference sequence). The V and J ends lost 2 bases and 5 bases, in that order; junction bases with no gene match: 9. CDR3 residues: CAWSRLGGGDNEQFF. DNA of the CDR3: TGTGCCTGGAGTCGCTTGGGTGGGGGGGACAATGAGCAGTTCTTC.

V and J are TRBV7-8 and TRBJ2-1, with 12 bases lining up with TRBD2. The CDR3 consists of 16 residues. With V trimmed by 5 bases and J by 6 bases, 8 bases remained unmatched. Germline CDR1 and CDR2: SGHVS and FQNEAQ. CDR3 DNA sequence: TGTGCCAGCAGCACCCGACTAGCGGGAGAACCCAATGAGCAGTTCTTC. It translates to CASSTRLAGEPNEQFF. Based on the CDR3 plus reference TRBV7-8 and TRBJ2-1, the full variable domain is GAGVSQSPRYKVAKRGQDVALRCDPISGHVSLFWYQQALGQGPEFLTYFQNEAQLDKSGLPSDRFFAERPEGSVSTLKIQRTQQEDSAVYLCASSTRLAGEPNEQFFGPGTRLTVL.

This rearrangement joins TRBV3-1 (or the pseudogene TRBV3-2) to TRBJ1-6; TRBD1 aligns across 9 bases. This CDR3 is 14 amino acids long. Losses at the gene ends were 4 bases for V and 10 bases for J; bases not matched to a gene: 5. From germline, CDR1 is LGHDT and CDR2 YNNKEL (reference sequence). CDR3 sequence (DNA): TGTGCCAGCAGCCGGGACAGGGCTTGGTCACCCCTCCACTTT. Its protein is CASSRDRAWSPLHF.

V is TRBV27 and J is TRBJ2-3, with 13 bases fitting TRBD2. The V gene end was trimmed by 5 bases and the J gene end by 6 bases; junction bases not matched to a gene: 5. This CDR3 is built from 15 residues. In germline, CDR1 is MNHEY, CDR2 SMNVEV (reference sequence). The CDR3 DNA sequence: TGTGCCAGCAGTCCAGGGACTAGCGGGATGGATACGCAGTATTTT. Its translation is CASSPGTSGMDTQYF.

The rearrangement joins TRBV7-9 to TRBJ1-2, with 8 bases matching TRBD1. The CDR3 is 15 residues long. Germline V CDR1 and CDR2: SEHNR, FQNEAQ (reference sequence). Trimming cost V 5 bases and J 1 base; bases outside gene matches: 6. Here the CDR3 reads CASSNRDRSNYGYTF. The CDR3 DNA is TGTGCCAGCAGCAATCGGGACAGGAGTAACTATGGCTACACCTTC.

This chain links TRBV10-3 with TRBJ2-3, with 8 bases that match TRBD2. V gave up 8 bases and J gave up 2 bases; unmatched junction bases: 6. The CDR3 spans 14 residues. Germline CDR1 and CDR2: ENHRY and SYGVKD. CDR3 sequence reads: CAIGGGRYTDTQYF. CDR3 nucleotides: TGTGCCATCGGTGGCGGGAGGTACACAGATACGCAGTATTTT.

This rearrangement joins TRBV4-2 to TRBJ2-5; 8 positions agree with TRBD2. Trimming cost V 1 base and J 4 bases; bases outside gene matches: 11. CDR1 and CDR2 (germline): LGHNA, YNFKEQ. This CDR3 is 17 amino acids long. The CDR3 spells CASSQVLTGGPSETQYF. The CDR3 nucleotides are TGTGCCAGCAGCCAAGTTTTAACGGGAGGGCCGTCAGAGACCCAGTACTTC.

V and J are TRBV12-3 or TRBV12-4 and TRBJ1-4, with unresolved D. The CDR3 totals 11 residues. V was clipped by 3 bases and J by 6 bases, with 2 bases between them. CDR3 amino acids: CASSFYEKLFF. The DNA of the CDR3 is TGTGCCAGCAGTTTCTATGAAAAACTGTTTTTT.

The CDR3 coding sequence is TGTGCCAGCGGATCAGGACAGGGAAAAGCTGGCTACACCTTC. Translated: CASGSGQGKAGYTF. The V gene is TRBV3-1 (or the pseudogene TRBV3-2), the J gene TRBJ1-2; 8 nucleotides agree with TRBD1. Germline lookup yields CDR1 LGHDT and CDR2 YNNKEL (reference sequence). Trimming removed 8 bases from V and 7 bases from J; junction bases left unmatched: 12. The CDR3 is 14 amino acids.

The V gene is TRBV5-4, the J gene TRBJ2-3, with D tentatively TRBD1 (5 bases). Trimming took off 3 bases at V and 0 bases at J, with 8 bases between the two ends. The CDR3 is 14 residues long. CDR1 is SGHNT, CDR2 YYREEE, per germline (reference sequence). CDR3 loop: CASSYRGSTDTQYF. CDR3 nucleotide sequence: TGTGCCAGCAGCTATAGGGGCAGCACAGATACGCAGTATTTT.

The J gene is TRBJ2-5, the V gene TRBV14; D is perhaps TRBD1 (5 bases). Germline CDR1 reads SGHDN; CDR2 reads FVKESK. V lost 3 bases and J 9 bases, leaving 14 bases between the germline ends. The CDR3 is made up of 13 amino acids. In DNA, the CDR3 is TGTGCCAGCAGCCATGCAGCTCAAGGGGCCCAGTACTTC. Encoded protein: CASSHAAQGAQYF.

The chain uses TRBV28 and TRBJ2-7; 12 bases align to TRBD1. CDR1 is MDHEN and CDR2 is SYDVKM in the germline V gene. The CDR3 runs 14 residues. The V segment lost 6 bases and the J segment 4 bases; nucleotides outside the gene matches: 4. CDR3: CASRRDRGLYEQYF. The DNA of the CDR3 is TGTGCCAGCAGAAGGGACAGGGGGCTATACGAGCAGTACTTC.

This clone came up many times. The rearrangement joins TRBV27 to TRBJ1-1; 10 nucleotides agree with TRBD1. The V segment lost 6 bases and the J segment 3 bases; nucleotides outside the gene matches: 4. From germline, CDR1 is MNHEY and CDR2 SMNVEV (reference sequence). The length of the CDR3 is 14 residues. CDR3: CASSDRGPDTEAFF. The DNA of the CDR3 is TGTGCCAGCAGCGACAGGGGGCCGGACACTGAAGCTTTCTTT.

The rearrangement uses TRBV28 and TRBJ1-5; D unresolved. Germline V gives CDR1 MDHEN, CDR2 SYDVKM. V was pared by 2 bases and J by 4 bases, with 15 bases between. The CDR3 consists of 16 residues. This CDR3 is CASSLIFLAGNQPQHF. The CDR3 coding sequence is TGTGCCAGCAGTTTAATCTTCTTGGCCGGGAATCAGCCCCAGCATTTT.

The chain uses TRBV9 and TRBJ1-1; D remains unclear. Per germline, CDR1 SGDLS and CDR2 YYNGEE. The CDR3 loop spans 14 amino acids. V dropped 0 bases and J dropped 1 base, with 7 bases sitting between them. The CDR3 region has the DNA TGTGCCAGCAGCGTAGGCCCAGAGAACACTGAAGCTTTCTTT. It encodes CASSVGPENTEAFF.

This clone was counted once. V is TRBV7-2 and J is TRBJ2-1; D perhaps matches TRBD2 (6 bases). The CDR3 sequence is 13 residues long. The germline V and J ends were trimmed by 5 bases and 11 bases, with 16 bases remaining between them. Germline CDR1 reads SGHTA; CDR2 reads FQGNSA. The CDR3 is CASSEDYNEKQFF. The CDR3 DNA follows: TGTGCCAGCAGCGAGGACTACAATGAGAAGCAGTTCTTC.

The V and J genes are TRBV7-8 and TRBJ2-1; 10 bases are shared with TRBD2. The V gene end was trimmed by 5 bases and the J gene end by 11 bases; junction bases not matched to a gene: 12. This CDR3 is 15 amino acids long. Looked up from germline, CDR1 is SGHVS and CDR2 is FQNEAQ. The CDR3 DNA follows: TGTGCCAGCAGCCTAGGGACTAGCGTAGGGGGTAAGCAGTTCTTC. This gives the protein CASSLGTSVGGKQFF.

Concerning this clone: Relative to the germline gene, one junction end is altered; a read error may explain this. V gene TRBV10-2 combines with J gene TRBJ1-1, with 7 bases aligning to TRBD1. Germline values: CDR1 WSHSY, CDR2 SAAADI. The CDR3 has 15 amino acids. Written as DNA, the CDR3 is TGCGCCAGCAGCGAGTTAGGACAGGTGGGAACTGAAGCTTTCTTT. Translating gives CASSELGQVGTEAFF.

The chain recombines TRBV7-2 with TRBJ2-3; 9 bases agree with TRBD2. CDR3 length: 18 residues. The V segment lost 5 bases and the J segment 2 bases; nucleotides outside the gene matches: 14. Germline CDR1 and CDR2: SGHTA and FQGNSA. CDR3 amino acids: CASSPPGGGRASTDTQYF. The CDR3 DNA follows: TGTGCCAGCAGCCCCCCGGGCGGCGGGAGGGCTTCCACAGATACGCAGTATTTT.

J is TRBJ2-2 and V is TRBV19; TRBD1 matches 9 bases. Germline-derived CDR1 and CDR2 are LNHDA and SQIVND (reference sequence). Losses at the gene ends were 6 bases for V and 3 bases for J; bases not matched to a gene: 5. CDR3 length: 15 residues. This CDR3 is CASRNRDRDTGELFF. In DNA form, the CDR3 reads TGTGCCAGTAGAAACCGGGACAGGGACACCGGGGAGCTGTTTTTT.